The subject of this entry is one T cell receptor beta chain. The data belong to a study of blood T cell repertoires in COVID-19. This CDR3 comprises 14 residues. The germline CDR1 and CDR2 sequences are SGHDT and YYEEEE. With 6 bases clipped from V and 3 bases from J, the junction kept 5 bases outside the gene matches. Measured with immunoSEQ multiplex PCR; TCRdb has only the in-frame clones, and not every one. Found here are about 50,000 clones, about 90% of them singletons; the top ten hold around 20%. The receptor's source is a human donor in a cohort sampled during active COVID-19. Sequencing was performed on peripheral blood. This sequence joins TRBV5-6 and TRBJ2-7, with TRBD1 identical over 11 bases. CDR3 protein: CASTPGTGGYEQYF. The CDR3 DNA reads TGTGCCAGCACCCCAGGGACAGGGGGCTACGAGCAGTACTTC.